This T cell receptor (beta chain) was documented in a study of cytomegalovirus exposure and HLA in healthy donors. Study results and caveats: Most TCR sequences showed up rarely, but some public TCRs showed up in many donors. Most CMV-associated TCR beta chains were later found to appear HLA-restricted. TCR beta V- and J-gene trimming was later associated with a missense DCLRE1C variant.

This CDR3 has 15 residues. V lost 0 bases to trimming and J lost 2 bases, with 9 bases between them. CDR1 is LGHNA and CDR2 is YSLEER in the germline V gene. Use of 60 Vbeta and 13 Jbeta primers characterized the PCR. Sequencing was performed with immunoSEQ multiplex PCR; in TCRdb, only in-frame clones are kept and a portion is missing. The table records about 150,000 clones, about 76% of them present only once. This clone appeared a few times. Its antigen remains unknown. The chain employs TRBV4-3 and TRBJ2-3; no firm D call. This TCR was sampled from a man aged 25-40 years in good health and CMV-seropositive. The sequencing sample was made of PBMCs. This CDR3 reads CASSQESTYTDTQYF. The CDR3 region has the DNA TGCGCCAGCAGCCAAGAATCCACATACACAGATACGCAGTATTTT.